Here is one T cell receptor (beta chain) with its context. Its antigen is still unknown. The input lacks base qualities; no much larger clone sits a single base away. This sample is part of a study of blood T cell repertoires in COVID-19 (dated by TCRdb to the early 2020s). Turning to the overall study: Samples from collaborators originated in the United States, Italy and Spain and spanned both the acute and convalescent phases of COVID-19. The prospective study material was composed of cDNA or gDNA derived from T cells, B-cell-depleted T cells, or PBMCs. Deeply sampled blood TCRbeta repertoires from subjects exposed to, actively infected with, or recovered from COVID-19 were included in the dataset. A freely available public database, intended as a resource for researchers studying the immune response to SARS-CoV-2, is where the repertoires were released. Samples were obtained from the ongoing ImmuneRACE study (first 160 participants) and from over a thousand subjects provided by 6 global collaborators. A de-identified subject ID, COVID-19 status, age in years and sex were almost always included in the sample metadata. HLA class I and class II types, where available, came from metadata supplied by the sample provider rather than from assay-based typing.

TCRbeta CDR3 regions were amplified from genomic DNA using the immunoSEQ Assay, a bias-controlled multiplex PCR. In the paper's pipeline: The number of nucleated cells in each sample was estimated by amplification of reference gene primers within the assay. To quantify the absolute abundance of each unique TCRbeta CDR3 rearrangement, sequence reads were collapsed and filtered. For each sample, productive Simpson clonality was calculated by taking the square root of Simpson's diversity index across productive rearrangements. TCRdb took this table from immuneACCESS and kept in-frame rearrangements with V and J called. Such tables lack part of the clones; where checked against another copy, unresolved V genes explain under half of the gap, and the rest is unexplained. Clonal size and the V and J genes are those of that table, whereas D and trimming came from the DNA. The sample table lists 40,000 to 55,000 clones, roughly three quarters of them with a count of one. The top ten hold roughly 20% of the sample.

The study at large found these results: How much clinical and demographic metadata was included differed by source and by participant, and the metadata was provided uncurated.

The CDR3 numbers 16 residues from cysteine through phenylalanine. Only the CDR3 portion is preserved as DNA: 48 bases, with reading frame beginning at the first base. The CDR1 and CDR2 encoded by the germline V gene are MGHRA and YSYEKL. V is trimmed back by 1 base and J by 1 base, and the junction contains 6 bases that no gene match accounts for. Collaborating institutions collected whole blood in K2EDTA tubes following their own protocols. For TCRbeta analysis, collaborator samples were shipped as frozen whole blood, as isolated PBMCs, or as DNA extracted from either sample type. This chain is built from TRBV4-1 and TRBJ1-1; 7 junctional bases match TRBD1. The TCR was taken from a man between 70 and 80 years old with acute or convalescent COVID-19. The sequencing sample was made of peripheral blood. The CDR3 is CASSQGRGGRNTEAFF. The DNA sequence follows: TGCGCCAGCAGCCAAGGGCGAGGGGGCCGGAACACTGAAGCTTTCTTT.